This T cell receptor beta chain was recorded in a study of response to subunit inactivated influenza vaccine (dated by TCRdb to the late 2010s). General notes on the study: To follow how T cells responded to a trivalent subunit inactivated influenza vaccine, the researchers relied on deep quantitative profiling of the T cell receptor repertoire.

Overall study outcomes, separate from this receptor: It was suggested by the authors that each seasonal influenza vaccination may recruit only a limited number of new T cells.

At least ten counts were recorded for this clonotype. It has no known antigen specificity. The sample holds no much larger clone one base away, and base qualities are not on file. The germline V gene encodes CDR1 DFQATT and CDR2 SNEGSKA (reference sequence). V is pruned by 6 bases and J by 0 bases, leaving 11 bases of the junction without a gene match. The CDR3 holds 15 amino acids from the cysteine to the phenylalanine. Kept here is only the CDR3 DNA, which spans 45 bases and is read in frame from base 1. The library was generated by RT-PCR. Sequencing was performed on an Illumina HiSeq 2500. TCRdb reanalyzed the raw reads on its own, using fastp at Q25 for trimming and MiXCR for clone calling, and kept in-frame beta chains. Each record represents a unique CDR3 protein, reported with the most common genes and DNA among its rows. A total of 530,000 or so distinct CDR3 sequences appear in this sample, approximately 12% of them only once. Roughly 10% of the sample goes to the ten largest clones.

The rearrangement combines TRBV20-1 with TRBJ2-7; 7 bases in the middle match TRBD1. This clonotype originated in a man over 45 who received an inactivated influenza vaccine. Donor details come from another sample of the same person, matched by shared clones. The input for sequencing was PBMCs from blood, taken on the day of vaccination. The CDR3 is CSAITLQGRSYEQYF. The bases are TGCAGTGCAATCACTTTACAGGGGCGCTCCTACGAGCAGTACTTC.